This TCR beta chain derives from a study of blood T cell repertoires in COVID-19. On the study more broadly: Acute and convalescent COVID-19 samples came from the United States, Italy and Spain.

The cohort comprised adults aged about 18 to 100 years residing in approximately 25 US areas. The CDR3 totals 15 residues. V lost 6 bases, J lost 6 bases, and 11 bases stayed unmatched. CDR1 is LGHDT, CDR2 YNNKEL, per germline (reference sequence). Per the original methods: Reference gene primer amplification gave estimated nucleated cell counts. Produced via immunoSEQ multiplex PCR; TCRdb's table is partial and in-frame only. D and trimming come from the DNA, and the V and J calls and clone size come from that table. This table has roughly 350,000 clones, roughly nine tenths appearing once. This sequence was found in a woman under 40 who had recovered from COVID-19. The source material was PBMCs or T cells enriched from blood (not recorded which). V and J are TRBV3-1 (or the pseudogene TRBV3-2) and TRBJ2-7, with 10 bases that match TRBD1. This chain's CDR3 is CASSPTGQGRSEQYF. The DNA of the CDR3 is TGTGCCAGCAGTCCAACGGGACAGGGGAGAAGCGAGCAGTACTTC.